This TCR beta chain stems from a study of cytomegalovirus exposure and HLA in healthy donors. General observations from the study: Through in vitro validation, a few CMV-associated chains were shown to be specific for CMV antigens.

PCR employed 60 Vbeta and 13 Jbeta primers. In the original workflow: A follow-up analysis tallied about 80 million unique TCR beta chains, 9 million to 11 million shared. Generated by immunoSEQ multiplex PCR, the TCRdb table keeps only in-frame clones and is missing some. V and J calls and clone size are copied from that table; D and trimming were computed from the DNA. This sample carries approximately 200,000 clones, roughly 72% of them seen once, and the ten largest clones take about 1.9%. In the case of this clone: What it recognizes is unknown.

The V gene's germline CDR1 is SEHNR and CDR2 FQNEAQ (reference sequence). The V segment lost 6 bases and the J segment 5 bases; nucleotides outside the gene matches: 1. CDR3 length equals 14 residues. This chain joins TRBV7-9 and TRBJ2-2; 12 nucleotides match TRBD2. Source material: PBMCs. The TCR was taken from a man aged 25-45 years in good health and CMV-seronegative. The CDR3 region has the DNA TGTGCCAGCAGACTAGCGGGAGGTACCGGGGAGCTGTTTTTT. Residues: CASRLAGGTGELFF.